These T cell receptor beta chains were read from a single sample in a study of CD8+CD57+ T cells in acquired aplastic anemia. In TCRdb, the reads were re-called with MiXCR into one record per CDR3 protein. The sample has approximately 380,000 distinct CDR3 sequences; about two thirds are singletons. Sequenced input: sorted CD4+, CD8+, or CD8+CD57+ T cells (not recorded which) from PBMCs. Receptor source: a human donor in good health, serving as a control. Both conserved end residues are part of each CDR3. A D gene is named only where the DNA matches it firmly. Some rows mark clone size as missing; the rest say once, few, many or name a class of expanded clone.

v_gene	d_gene	abundance	j_gene	CDR3nt	CDR3aa
TRBV2	.	.	TRBJ2-3	TGTGCCAGCAGAGAAGCGGAACGCAACGATGCGCACACCTTT	CASREAERNDAHTF
TRBV6-2/TRBV6-3	.	.	TRBJ1-4	TGTGCCACCCTCTATCTTCAGAAACTGTTTTTT	CATLYLQKLFF
TRBV9	.	.	TRBJ1-4	TGTGCCAGCAGCGTAGCAATAAAGGGTGGAGAAATATTTTTT	CASSVAIKGGEIFF
TRBV9	.	.	TRBJ1-1	TGTGCCAGCAGCTTAGGGGGGAGTACGGAAGAAGCCTTT	CASSLGGSTEEAF
TRBV7-2	.	.	TRBJ1-2	TGTGCCAGCAGACGGGCGGGGACCTACGAGCAGTACTTCTTC	CASRRAGTYEQYFF
TRBV7-2	.	.	TRBJ1-6	TGCGCCAGCAGCTTCCGACATGGAGCGGATTCACACCGCCACTTT	CASSFRHGADSHRHF
TRBV6-5	.	many	TRBJ1-1	TGTGCCAGCAGTTACACTCACAGGAGAAACACTGAAGCTTTCTTT	CASSYTHRRNTEAFF
TRBV4-3	.	many	TRBJ1-1	TGCGCCAGCAGCCAAGATCCCTCCTTATTGAACACTGAAGCTTTCTTT	CASSQDPSLLNTEAFF
TRBV5-6	.	.	TRBJ1-1	TGTGCCAGCAGCTTGGGGGGCGGAGGTGAAGCTTTCTTT	CASSLGGGGEAFF
TRBV7-2	.	.	TRBJ2-7	TGTGCCAGCAGCTTAGGCGGGGGCTTCTACGAGCAGTACTTC	CASSLGGGFYEQYF
TRBV5-1	.	.	TRBJ1-5	TGTGCCAGCAGCTTAGCGCAACATCAACCCCAGCATTTT	CASSLAQHQPQHF
TRBV9	.	.	TRBJ1-2	TGTGCCAGCAGCGTGATTAGCGGGCCCCAACTAGCCTTC	CASSVISGPQLAF
TRBV5-5	.	.	TRBJ1-3	TGTGCCAGCAGTTTGGACATCACCATATATTTT	CASSLDITIYF
TRBV20-1	.	once	TRBJ2-7	TGCAGTGCTCCCACACAGGGCACCTACGAGCAGTACTTC	CSAPTQGTYEQYF
TRBV24-1	.	few	TRBJ2-7	TGTGCCACCAGTGATCCCCGTACCTTGGGGGGCTCCTACGAGCAGTACTTC	CATSDPRTLGGSYEQYF
TRBV7-2	TRBD1	many	TRBJ1-6	TGTGCCAGCAGCTTAGGCCGGGACAGGGGCTCACCCCTCCACTTT	CASSLGRDRGSPLHF
TRBV15	.	.	TRBJ2-2	TGTGCCAGCAGCCGGCAGGGAGGTATCACCGGGGAGCTGCTGTTT	CASSRQGGITGELLF
TRBV11-2	TRBD2	.	TRBJ2-3	TGTGCCAGCAGCTTATATGCTAGCGGGGGGGGCACAGATACGCAGTATTTT	CASSLYASGGGTDTQYF
TRBV5-1	.	.	TRBJ2-6	TGCGCCAGCAGCTTCGTGGGGGGCTTAACCGTCCTGACTTTC	CASSFVGGLTVLTF
TRBV10-3	.	many	TRBJ1-2	TGTGCCATCAGTGAGGAGGACCTCGGGGGCTACACCTTC	CAISEEDLGGYTF